Detailed here is one T cell receptor (beta chain). No antigen is known for it. The data were taken from a study of regulatory T cells in long-lasting Graves disease. Study-level points and caveats: Peripheral blood, not thyroid tissue, was the sole material studied. Persistent disease samples used TRBV28, TRBJ1-2 and TRBJ2-5 preferentially.

Sequencing libraries for TCR beta were prepared with iRepertoire HTBI primers and Arm-PCR of CDR3 regions. TCRdb reanalysed the multiplex PCR reads using MiXCR and keeps one entry per CDR3 protein. Here the sample spans 600,000 to 850,000 distinct CDR3 sequences, 25% to 30% being singletons. Time point here: persistent/refractory GD, antithyroid drugs over 5 years with positive TRAb. After RNA was extracted from PBMCs, the TCR library was made from it. The V end was cut by 6 bases, the J end by 3 bases, with 15 bases between. The CDR3 is made up of 14 amino acids. The chain joins TRBV12-3 or TRBV12-4 to TRBJ2-7; D tentatively fits TRBD1 or TRBD2 (5 bases each). This TCR was recovered from a female donor with Graves disease. The material sequenced was peripheral blood mononuclear cells (PBMCs), taken when the disease was refractory, from a patient treated with antithyroid drugs. The CDR3 protein is CASRQSGRFYEQYF. CDR3 DNA sequence: TGTGCCAGCAGGCAGTCGGGACGGTTCTACGAGCAGTACTTC.